The sequence of this T cell receptor (beta chain) was determined in a study of response to subunit inactivated influenza vaccine. TCRdb independently ran MiXCR on the RT-PCR reads; one entry per CDR3 protein. The sample lists over 800,000 distinct CDR3 sequences, 20% to 25% occurring once. The germline CDR1 and CDR2 sequences are MNHEY and SVGEGT. V was shortened by 4 bases and J by 5 bases, with 11 bases between the two germline ends. There are 13 residues in the CDR3. This clonotype appeared a single time. Sequenced here: PBMCs from blood, sampled more than 4 days after vaccination. The receptor was derived from a man in his forties or fifties who received an inactivated influenza vaccine. V gene TRBV6-2 or TRBV6-3 combines with J gene TRBJ1-2; D uncertain. CDR3 nucleotide sequence: TGTGCCAGCAGTTTGACACGTTCGTATGGCTACACCTTC. It specifies CASSLTRSYGYTF.